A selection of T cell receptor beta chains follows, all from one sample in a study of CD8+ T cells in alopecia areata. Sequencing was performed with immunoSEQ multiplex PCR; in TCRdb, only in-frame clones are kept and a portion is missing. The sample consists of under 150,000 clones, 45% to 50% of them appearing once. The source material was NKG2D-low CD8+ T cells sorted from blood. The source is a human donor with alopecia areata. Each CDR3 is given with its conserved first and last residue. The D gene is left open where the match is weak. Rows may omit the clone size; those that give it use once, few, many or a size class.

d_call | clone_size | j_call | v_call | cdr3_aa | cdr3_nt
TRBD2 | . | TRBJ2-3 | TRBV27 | CASRLAPGGRIETQYF | TGTGCCAGCAGACTAGCCCCGGGGGGGCGGATAGAAACGCAGTATTTT
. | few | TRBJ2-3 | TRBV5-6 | CASSSLGDTQYF | TGTGCCAGCAGCTCGCTAGGAGATACGCAGTATTTT
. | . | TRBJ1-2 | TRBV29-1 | CSVAGWSYGYTF | TGCAGCGTAGCGGGGTGGAGCTATGGCTACACCTTC
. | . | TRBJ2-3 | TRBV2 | CASTYYPGAGDTQYF | TGTGCCAGCACCTACTACCCGGGAGCGGGCGATACGCAGTATTTT
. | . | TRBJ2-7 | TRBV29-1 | CSVAITPYEQYF | TGCAGCGTTGCGATCACCCCCTACGAGCAGTACTTC
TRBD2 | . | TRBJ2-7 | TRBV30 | CAWSVQRESYEQYF | TGTGCCTGGAGTGTACAGCGGGAGTCCTACGAGCAGTACTTC
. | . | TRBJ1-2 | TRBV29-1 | CSVEGLSRGYTF | TGCAGCGTTGAGGGCCTCAGTCGTGGCTACACCTTC
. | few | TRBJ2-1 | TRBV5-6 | CASSLGRHNEQFF | TGTGCCAGCAGCTTGGGACGGCACAATGAGCAGTTCTTC
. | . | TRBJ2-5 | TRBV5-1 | CASSLEFGETQYF | TGCGCCAGCAGCTTGGAGTTCGGGGAGACCCAGTACTTC
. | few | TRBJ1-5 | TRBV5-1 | CASSKDRNQPQHF | TGCGCCAGCAGCAAAGACAGGAATCAGCCCCAGCATTTT
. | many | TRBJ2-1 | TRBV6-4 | CASSDSPQAEQFF | TGTGCCAGCAGTGACTCGCCCCAGGCTGAGCAGTTCTTC
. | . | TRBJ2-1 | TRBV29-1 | CSVGGSGTAGEQFF | TGCAGCGTGGGTGGGTCAGGGACGGCGGGTGAGCAGTTCTTC
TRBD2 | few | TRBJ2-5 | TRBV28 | CASSLYGRDETQYF | TGTGCCAGCAGTTTATACGGGAGGGATGAGACCCAGTACTTC
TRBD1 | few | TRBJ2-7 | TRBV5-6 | CASSRDRGYEQYF | TGTGCCAGCAGCCGGGACAGGGGCTACGAGCAGTACTTC
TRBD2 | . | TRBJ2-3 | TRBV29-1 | CSGDGGTDTDTQYF | TGCAGCGGAGACGGGGGGACTGACACAGATACGCAGTATTTT
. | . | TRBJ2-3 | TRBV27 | CASSTGVPDTQYF | TGTGCCAGCAGTACTGGAGTTCCAGATACGCAGTATTTT
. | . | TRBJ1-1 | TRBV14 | CASSQSEAFF | TGTGCCAGCAGCCAATCTGAAGCTTTCTTT
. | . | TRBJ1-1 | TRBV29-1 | CSVDPFSRGAALAEAFF | TGCAGCGTTGACCCCTTTTCGCGGGGGGCAGCGTTGGCTGAAGCTTTCTTT
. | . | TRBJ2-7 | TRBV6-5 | CASSPTLNYEQYF | TGTGCCAGCAGTCCGACTCTTAACTACGAGCAGTACTTC
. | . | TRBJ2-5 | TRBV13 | CASSSSGETQYF | TGTGCCAGCAGCTCATCGGGGGAGACCCAGTACTTC
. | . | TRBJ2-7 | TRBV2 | CASSWSSSYEQYF | TGTGCCAGCAGTTGGAGTAGCTCCTACGAGCAGTACTTC
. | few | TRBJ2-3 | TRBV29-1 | CSGTESDTQYF | TGCAGCGGGACGGAGTCAGATACGCAGTATTTT
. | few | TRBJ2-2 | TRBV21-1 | CATPRGPPPTGELFF | TGTGCCACCCCCCGGGGACCTCCGCCCACCGGGGAGCTGTTTTTT
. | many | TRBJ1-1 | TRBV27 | CASSLSVMNTEAFF | TGTGCCAGCAGTTTAAGTGTGATGAACACTGAAGCTTTCTTT
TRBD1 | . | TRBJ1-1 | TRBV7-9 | CASSPRTGGEGTEAFF | TGTGCCAGCAGCCCACGGACAGGGGGCGAGGGCACTGAAGCTTTCTTT
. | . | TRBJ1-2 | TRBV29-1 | CSVEGWGGPYGYTF | TGCAGCGTTGAAGGATGGGGCGGACCCTATGGCTACACCTTC
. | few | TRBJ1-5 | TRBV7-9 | CASSFGVGNQPQHF | TGTGCCAGCAGCTTCGGGGTTGGTAATCAGCCCCAGCATTTT
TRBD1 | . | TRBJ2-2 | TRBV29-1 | CSVTRDREGTGELFF | TGCAGCGTTACACGGGACAGGGAGGGCACCGGGGAGCTGTTTTTT
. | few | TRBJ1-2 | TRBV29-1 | CSAVDGANYGYTF | TGCAGCGCAGTAGACGGGGCTAACTATGGCTACACCTTC